The entry below describes one T cell receptor beta chain. Its antigen is undetermined. Losses at the gene ends were 3 bases for V and 4 bases for J; bases not matched to a gene: 5. The CDR3 is made up of 14 amino acids. Germline V gives CDR1 MNHEY, CDR2 SMNVEV (reference sequence). This sample is part of a study of shared clonotypes between healthy human individuals. Study results and limitations: Represented diversity (both genetic and exposure-history) was limited by the small number of donors.

The deep-level immunoSEQ assay was used. For every subset, genomic DNA was evenly distributed across several immunoSEQ plates. Original data processing: Sequence data from immunoSEQ were junction-only and lacked quality scores; consequently, filtering differed. This table comes from immunoSEQ multiplex PCR, and its TCRdb copy is limited to in-frame clones, with some not included. Clonal size and the V and J genes are those of that table, whereas D and trimming came from the DNA. The repertoire includes fewer than 700,000 clones, about 80% of them detected once, and about 11% sits in the top ten. The sequence was obtained from a woman aged 35 to 49 in good health. Some clones in this sample may be carry-over from other donors' samples. V and J are TRBV27 and TRBJ2-7; 8 bases are shared with TRBD2. The sequencing input was PBMCs. The CDR3 loop reads CASSLSSGPYEQYF. The CDR3 nucleotides are TGTGCCAGCAGTTTGTCTAGCGGGCCGTACGAGCAGTACTTC.